This T cell receptor (beta chain) was identified during a study of blood T cell repertoires in COVID-19 (dated by TCRdb to 2019 to 2021). The study in broad terms: Samples from collaborators originated in the United States, Italy and Spain and spanned both the acute and convalescent phases of COVID-19. The prospective study material was composed of cDNA or gDNA derived from T cells, B-cell-depleted T cells, or PBMCs. Samples were obtained from the ongoing ImmuneRACE study (first 160 participants) and from about 1,300 subjects provided by 6 global collaborators. Where available, HLA class I and class II types were obtained from metadata supplied by the sample provider rather than from assay-based typing. Deeply sampled blood TCRbeta repertoires from subjects exposed to, actively infected with, or recovered from COVID-19 were included in the dataset. A freely available public database, intended as a resource for researchers studying the immune response to SARS-CoV-2, is where the repertoires were released. A de-identified subject ID, COVID-19 status, age in years and sex were almost always included in the sample metadata. Beyond this particular receptor, the publication reports: How much clinical and demographic metadata was included differed by source and by participant, and the metadata was provided uncurated.

On this clone itself: Which antigen it targets is not known. Nothing much larger sits one base from this clone, and base qualities are not available.

V loses 0 bases of germline sequence and J loses 4 bases, and the interval between the two ends is 13 bases. The CDR3 runs 15 residues from the cysteine to the phenylalanine. Only CDR3 DNA remains: 45 bases, in frame from the first base. CDR1 and CDR2 are drawn from the germline V gene: LGHNA, YNFKEQ. Participants in the prospective study were aged about 18 to 89 years, lived in approximately 26 United States geographic areas, and enrolled through a virtual design. In the prospective study, cohorts were assigned on the basis of participant-reported clinical history obtained from a screening survey and a study questionnaire. In the prospective study, mobile phlebotomists collected whole blood, serum and a nasopharyngeal or oropharyngeal swab from each participant. Over a roughly 2-month period, participants in the prospective study had the option of providing additional blood draws and questionnaires. Prospective study blood samples were shipped either frozen or at room temperature before DNA extraction.

TCRbeta CDR3 regions were amplified from genomic DNA by means of the immunoSEQ Assay, a bias-controlled multiplex PCR. The study's own analysis went as follows. Nucleated cell counts per sample were estimated from amplification of reference gene primers within the assay. To quantify the absolute abundance of each unique TCRbeta CDR3 rearrangement, sequence reads were collapsed and filtered. For each sample, productive Simpson clonality was calculated as the square root of Simpson's diversity index across productive rearrangements. The table comes from immuneACCESS by way of TCRdb, which keeps in-frame sequences with V and J called. Part of the clones is missing from these tables; in studies checked, under half for an unresolved V gene and the rest for unknown reasons. V and J calls and clone size are as listed in that table; D and trimming were resolved from the DNA. In this sample the table shows a few hundred thousand clones, 80% to 90% of which occur a single time. The ten largest clones take up 10% of the sample.

The sequenced sample was PBMCs or T cells enriched from blood (not recorded which). This receptor was identified in a man younger than 35 with acute COVID-19. The rearrangement combines TRBV4-2 with TRBJ2-7, with the D gene not confidently named. The CDR3 amino acid sequence is: CASSQDRSPLYEQYF. The sequenced DNA is TGTGCCAGCAGCCAAGATAGAAGCCCACTTTACGAGCAGTACTTC.